Presented here are 15 T cell receptor beta chains from one specimen sequenced in a study of spatial heterogeneity in lung cancer. Time point: sample taken at primary tumor resection. Their antigen targets remain unknown. Regarding the study as a whole: In tumors, expanded intratumoral alpha and beta TCR counts tracked mutation counts.

TCRdb analysed the 5' RACE reads with MiXCR anew, one entry per CDR3 protein. Counted here are about 8,100 distinct CDR3 sequences, under 15% occurring once; the ten biggest clones make up 11%. The sequenced sample was lung tumor tissue, obtained at surgery. The receptors here all came from a male donor with early-stage non-small cell lung cancer.

In regard to this clonotype: Little can be read into the size of this beta chain, an off-target read in a library designed for alpha chains. V usage is TRBV28 and J usage is TRBJ2-4, with 7 bases aligning to TRBD2. In germline, CDR1 is MDHEN, CDR2 SYDVKM. CDR3 size: 20 residues. Trimming cost V 5 bases and J 6 bases; bases outside gene matches: 25. Written as DNA, the CDR3 is TGTGCCAGCAGTAACCAGCGGGGACGTGAACAAATTTTAGCGTTAAACATTCAGTACTTC. As protein: CASSNQRGREQILALNIQYF.

This clonotype was counted only a few times. This beta chain came through as a stray read in a library set up for alpha chains, and its size says little. J is TRBJ2-7 and V is TRBV27; 7 nucleotides line up with TRBD1. The trim removed 3 bases at V and 4 bases at J, leaving 6 bases unmatched. The CDR3 has 14 residues. The germline CDR1 and CDR2 sequences are MNHEY and SMNVEV (reference sequence). The CDR3: CASSFRTGGYEQYF. The CDR3 DNA follows: TGTGCCAGCAGTTTCAGGACAGGCGGATACGAGCAGTACTTC.

As to this clonotype: This beta chain appears as a stray read in a library generated for alpha chains; its size is not informative. The chain is built from TRBV20-1 and TRBJ2-7; 9 positions agree with TRBD2. Germline CDR1 reads DFQATT; CDR2 reads SNEGSKA (reference sequence). CDR3 length equals 14 residues. The V and J ends lost 5 bases and 2 bases, in that order; junction bases with no gene match: 7. CDR3 region: CSASIAGVTYEQYF. DNA for the CDR3: TGCAGTGCTTCAATAGCGGGGGTTACCTACGAGCAGTACTTC.

By share, this clonotype ranks as medium-sized. For a library built for alpha chains, this beta chain is a stray read; little rests on its size. J is TRBJ1-2 and V is TRBV7-9; D not certain. CDR1 SEHNR and CDR2 FQNEAQ come from the germline V gene (reference sequence). V dropped 4 bases and J dropped 4 bases, with 10 bases sitting between them. The CDR3 is made up of 13 amino acids. CDR3 amino acids: CASSSKEFYGYTF. The CDR3 DNA is TGTGCCAGCAGCTCCAAGGAGTTCTATGGCTACACCTTC.

This clonotype was observed at least ten times. This beta chain was picked up by a library intended for alpha chains and is off target, so its count carries little meaning. J is TRBJ1-5 and V is TRBV20-1, with D perhaps TRBD1 (6 bases). Trimming removed 4 bases at V and 3 bases at J, with 13 bases between. The CDR3 runs to 14 residues. In germline, CDR1 is DFQATT, CDR2 SNEGSKA (reference sequence). The CDR3 protein is CSATRQADNQPQHF. Written as DNA, the CDR3 is TGCAGTGCTACCAGACAGGCAGACAATCAGCCCCAGCATTTT.

This clonotype was counted ten times or more. This beta chain is a stray read from a library made for alpha chains; its abundance is not meaningful. The chain is built from TRBV7-2 and TRBJ2-3; the D gene is possibly TRBD2 (6 bases). Germline V gene lookup returns CDR1 SGHTA and CDR2 FQGNSA. The CDR3 sequence is 15 residues long. V lost 1 base to trimming and J lost 7 bases, with 15 bases between them. DNA of the CDR3: TGTGCCAGCAGCTTAGGGGCGGGGCCGGGAAATACGCAGTATTTT. Translating gives CASSLGAGPGNTQYF.

On this clonotype: Possible read error: a much larger clone is one base away. This beta chain is an off-target read within a library intended for alpha chains, so its frequency means little. The chain has TRBV30 and TRBJ2-7; a possible D gene is TRBD1 (6 bases). The CDR3 covers 13 residues. Germline CDR1 is GTSNPN and CDR2 is SVGIG (reference sequence). The CDR3 DNA reads TGTGCCTGGACTACAGGGAGCTCCAACGAGCAGTACTTC. Protein sequence: CAWTTGSSNEQYF.

This clonotype rates as medium-sized. This beta chain turned up in a library designed for alpha chains; as an off-target read, its abundance says little. The J gene is TRBJ2-2, the V gene TRBV20-1; 8 bases map to TRBD2. After removal of 2 bases from V and 5 bases from J, the junction contained 1 base not matched to a gene. The CDR3 is 13 residues long. Germline assignment: CDR1 DFQATT and CDR2 SNEGSKA (reference sequence). CDR3 sequence: CSARSGSTGELFF. In DNA, the CDR3 is TGCAGTGCTAGAAGCGGGAGTACCGGGGAGCTGTTTTTT.

For this clonotype: The library was built for alpha chains, so this beta chain is an off-target read and its size means little. The rearrangement links TRBV6-4 to TRBJ2-3, with a tentative D call TRBD1 (5 bases). In germline, CDR1 is MRHNA, CDR2 SNTAGT. The ends were cut back, 0 bases at V and 4 bases at J, with 11 bases in the middle. There are 15 residues in the CDR3. CDR3 sequence (DNA): TGTGCCAGCAGTGACTCGATAAGGGGTGCAGATACGCAGTATTTT. The encoded protein is CASSDSIRGADTQYF.

This clonotype was counted ten times or more. This beta chain was picked up by a library intended for alpha chains and is off target, so its count carries little meaning. The chain joins TRBV11-3 to TRBJ2-3; 7 bases fit TRBD1. Germline V gene lookup returns CDR1 SGHNT and CDR2 YENEEA. The CDR3 is made up of 16 amino acids. The V and J ends lost 5 bases and 3 bases, in that order; junction bases with no gene match: 11. CDR3 coding DNA: TGTGCCAGCAGCGAACCCGGGACAGCAACAACAGATACGCAGTATTTT. Translating it yields CASSEPGTATTDTQYF.

In this sample, this clonotype turned up many times. This beta chain turned up in a library designed for alpha chains; as an off-target read, its abundance says little. The J gene is TRBJ2-6, the V gene TRBV7-2; D not certain. Germline loops: CDR1 SGHTA, CDR2 FQGNSA. The V and J ends lost 1 base and 0 bases respectively, with 13 bases between them. The CDR3 totals 18 residues. This CDR3 reads CASSLGRRLLSGANVLTF. DNA for the CDR3: TGTGCCAGCAGCTTAGGACGTAGACTTCTCTCTGGGGCCAACGTCCTGACTTTC.

About this clonotype itself: Little can be read into the size of this beta chain, an off-target read in a library designed for alpha chains. The chain employs TRBV12-3 or TRBV12-4 and TRBJ2-5; no clear D gene. V lost 1 base to trimming and J lost 2 bases, with 11 bases between them. The CDR3 spans 15 residues. The CDR3 is CASSLGSLGQETQYF. CDR3 DNA: TGTGCCAGCAGTTTAGGCAGCCTCGGTCAAGAGACCCAGTACTTC.

This clonotype was picked up a small number of times. This beta chain appears as a stray read in a library generated for alpha chains; its size is not informative. This chain uses TRBV29-1 with TRBJ2-6; the D gene is possibly TRBD1 (5 bases). V dropped 6 bases and J dropped 1 base, with 7 bases sitting between them. The CDR3 totals 13 residues. Germline assignment: CDR1 SQVTM and CDR2 ANQGSEA. The CDR3 DNA is TGCAGCGTGGCAGGGTCTGGGGCCAACGTCCTGACTTTC. Protein: CSVAGSGANVLTF.

This clonotype was counted ten times or more. This beta chain represents an off-target read in a library built for alpha chains; its size is of limited meaning. This chain links TRBV3-1 with TRBJ2-2, with TRBD2 identical over 8 bases. This CDR3 spans 17 amino acids. Germline V CDR1 and CDR2: LGHDT, YNNKEL (reference sequence). V was clipped by 3 bases and J by 2 bases; unmatched bases: 8. CDR3 nucleotides: TGTGCCAGCAGCCACTACGGGGGGGCGGCAAACACCGGGGAGCTGTTTTTT. It specifies CASSHYGGAANTGELFF.

In this sample, this clonotype turned up many times. The size of this beta chain means little, since it is a stray read in a library made for alpha chains. The rearrangement joins TRBV29-1 to TRBJ2-1; D possibly corresponds to TRBD2 (5 bases). V dropped 4 bases and J dropped 7 bases, with 14 bases sitting between them. The V gene's germline CDR1 is SQVTM and CDR2 ANQGSEA. The CDR3 has 13 amino acids. The chain's CDR3 is CSVGRTSFNEQFF. The CDR3 DNA reads as TGCAGCGTTGGGAGGACGAGTTTTAATGAGCAGTTCTTC.